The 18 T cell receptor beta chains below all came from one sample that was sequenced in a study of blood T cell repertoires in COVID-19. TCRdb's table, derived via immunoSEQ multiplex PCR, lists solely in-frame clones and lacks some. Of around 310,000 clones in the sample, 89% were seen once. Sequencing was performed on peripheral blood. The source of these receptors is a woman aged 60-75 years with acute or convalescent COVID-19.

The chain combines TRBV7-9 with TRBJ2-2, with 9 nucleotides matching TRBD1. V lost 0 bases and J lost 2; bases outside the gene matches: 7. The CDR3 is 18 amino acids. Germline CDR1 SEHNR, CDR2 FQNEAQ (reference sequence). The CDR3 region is CASSLALGQGLNTGELFF. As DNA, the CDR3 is TGTGCCAGCAGCTTAGCATTGGGACAGGGCCTTAACACCGGGGAGCTGTTTTTT.

The CDR3 DNA follows: TGCGCCAGCAGTGTTACACCTGCGGAGAACTTGAACACTGAAGCTTTCTTT. This gives the protein CASSVTPAENLNTEAFF. The chain has TRBV5-1 and TRBJ1-1; the D is unclear. Germline V gives CDR1 SGHRS, CDR2 YFSETQ. CDR3 length equals 17 residues. Trimming shortened V by 5 bases and J by 0 bases, and 20 bases separated the two germline ends.

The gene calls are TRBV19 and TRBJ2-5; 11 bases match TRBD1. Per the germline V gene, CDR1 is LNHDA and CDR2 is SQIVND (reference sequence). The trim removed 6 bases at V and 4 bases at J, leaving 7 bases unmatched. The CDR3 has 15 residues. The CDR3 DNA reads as TGTGCCAGTAGCCCTCCGGGACAGGGGGGAGAGACCCAGTACTTC. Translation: CASSPPGQGGETQYF.

CDR3 DNA: TGTGCCAGCAGCCAAGATAGGGGGACACTCTATGGCTACACCTTC. Translated: CASSQDRGTLYGYTF. The chain uses TRBV3-1 (or the pseudogene TRBV3-2) and TRBJ1-2; possibly TRBD1 for D (6 bases). Germline V gene lookup returns CDR1 LGHDT and CDR2 YNNKEL (reference sequence). V gave up 0 bases and J gave up 4 bases, with 12 bases separating them. CDR3 length: 15 residues.

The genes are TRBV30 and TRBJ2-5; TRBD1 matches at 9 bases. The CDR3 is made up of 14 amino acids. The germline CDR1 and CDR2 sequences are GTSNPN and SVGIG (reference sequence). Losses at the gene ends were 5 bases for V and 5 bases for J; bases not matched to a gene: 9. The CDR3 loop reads CAWGGTGPTETQYF. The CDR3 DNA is TGTGCCTGGGGGGGGACAGGGCCGACTGAGACCCAGTACTTC.

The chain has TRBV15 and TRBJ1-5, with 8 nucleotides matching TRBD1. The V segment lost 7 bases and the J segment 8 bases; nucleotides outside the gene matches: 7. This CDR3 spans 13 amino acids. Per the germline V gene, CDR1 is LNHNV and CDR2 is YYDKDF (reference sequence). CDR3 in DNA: TGTGCCACCACTCGGACAGGGCAAGAGCCCCAGCATTTT. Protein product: CATTRTGQEPQHF. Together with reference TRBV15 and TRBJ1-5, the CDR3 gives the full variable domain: DAMVIQNPRYQVTQFGKPVTLSCSQTLNHNVMYWYQQKSSQAPKLLFHYYDKDFNNEADTPDNFQSRRPNTSFCFLDIRSPGLGDTAMYLCATTRTGQEPQHFGDGTRLSIL.

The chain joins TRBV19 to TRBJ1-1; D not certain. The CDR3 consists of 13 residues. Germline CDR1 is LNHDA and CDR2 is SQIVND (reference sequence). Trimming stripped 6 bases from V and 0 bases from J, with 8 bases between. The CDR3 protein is CASSQALNTEAFF. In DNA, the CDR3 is TGTGCCAGTAGCCAAGCACTGAACACTGAAGCTTTCTTT.

The chain's CDR3 is CASSYSTSGRAPYNEQFF. CDR3 DNA sequence: TGTGCCAGCAGTTACTCGACCAGCGGGAGGGCTCCCTACAATGAGCAGTTCTTC. The chain links TRBV6-2 or TRBV6-3 to TRBJ2-1; 10 positions match TRBD2. In germline, CDR1 is MNHEY, CDR2 SVGEGT. This CDR3 has 18 residues. V was pared by 0 bases and J by 2 bases, with 7 bases of the junction left unmatched.

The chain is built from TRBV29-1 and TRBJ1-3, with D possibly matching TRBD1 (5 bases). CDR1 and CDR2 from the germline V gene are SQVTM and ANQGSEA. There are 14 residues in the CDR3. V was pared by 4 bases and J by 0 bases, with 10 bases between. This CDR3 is CSVARGSSGNTIYF. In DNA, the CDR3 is TGCAGCGTTGCCCGGGGGAGCTCTGGAAACACCATATATTTT.

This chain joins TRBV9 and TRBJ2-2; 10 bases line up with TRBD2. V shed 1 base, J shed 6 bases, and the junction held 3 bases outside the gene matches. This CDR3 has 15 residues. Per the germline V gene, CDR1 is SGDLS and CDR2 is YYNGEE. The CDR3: CASSVPAGGAGELFF. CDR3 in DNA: TGTGCCAGCAGCGTACCAGCGGGAGGGGCCGGGGAGCTGTTTTTT. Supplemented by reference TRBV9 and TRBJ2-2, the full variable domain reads DSGVTQTPKHLITATGQRVTLRCSPRSGDLSVYWYQQSLDQGLQFLIQYYNGEERAKGNILERFSAQQFPDLHSELNLSSLELGDSALYFCASSVPAGGAGELFFGEGSRLTVL.

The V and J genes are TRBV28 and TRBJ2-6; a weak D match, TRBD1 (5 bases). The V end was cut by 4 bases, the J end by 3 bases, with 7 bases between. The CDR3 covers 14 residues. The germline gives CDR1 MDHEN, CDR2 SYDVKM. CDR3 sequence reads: CASSSRVGANVLTF. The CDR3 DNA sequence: TGTGCCAGCAGTTCCAGGGTTGGGGCCAACGTCCTGACTTTC.

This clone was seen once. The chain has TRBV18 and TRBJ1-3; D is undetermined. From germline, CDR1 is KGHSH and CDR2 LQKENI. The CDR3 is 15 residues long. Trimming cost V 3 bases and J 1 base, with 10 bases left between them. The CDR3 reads CASSPVGSSGNTIYF. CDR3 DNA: TGTGCCAGCTCACCTGTCGGGTCATCTGGAAACACCATATATTTT.

The CDR3 sequence: CASSYSRTKISGYTF. CDR3 in DNA: TGTGCCAGCAGTTACTCGAGGACAAAAATCTCTGGCTACACCTTC. The V and J genes are TRBV6-5 and TRBJ1-2, with D tentatively TRBD1 (5 bases). This CDR3 has 15 residues. Germline CDR1 MNHEY, CDR2 SVGAGI. Trimming pared 0 bases from V and 7 bases from J, leaving 15 bases between.

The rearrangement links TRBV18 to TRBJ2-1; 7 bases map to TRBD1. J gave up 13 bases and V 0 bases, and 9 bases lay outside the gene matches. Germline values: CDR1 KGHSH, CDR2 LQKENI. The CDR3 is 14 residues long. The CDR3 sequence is CASSPPGQTFPQFF. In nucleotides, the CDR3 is TGTGCCAGCTCACCACCGGGACAGACCTTTCCCCAGTTCTTC.

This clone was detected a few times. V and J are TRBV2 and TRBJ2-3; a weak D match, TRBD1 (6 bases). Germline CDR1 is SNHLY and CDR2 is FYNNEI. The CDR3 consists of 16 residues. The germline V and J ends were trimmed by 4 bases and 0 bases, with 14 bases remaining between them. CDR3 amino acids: CASSADTGSSTDTQYF. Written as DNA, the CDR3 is TGTGCCAGCAGTGCCGATACAGGGAGCAGCACAGATACGCAGTATTTT. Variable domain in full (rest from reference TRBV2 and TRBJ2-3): EPEVTQTPSHQVTQMGQEVILRCVPISNHLYFYWYRQILGQKVEFLVSFYNNEISEKSEIFDDQFSVERPDGSNFTLKIRSTKLEDSAMYFCASSADTGSSTDTQYFGPGTRLTVL.

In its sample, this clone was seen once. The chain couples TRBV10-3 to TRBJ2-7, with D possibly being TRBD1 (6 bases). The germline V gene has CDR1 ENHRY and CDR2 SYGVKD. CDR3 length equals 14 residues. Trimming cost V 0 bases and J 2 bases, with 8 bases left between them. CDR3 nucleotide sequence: TGTGCCATCAGTGAGTCGTGGGACACCTACGAGCAGTACTTC. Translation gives CAISESWDTYEQYF.

The DNA of the CDR3 is TGTGCCAGTAGTAGGACAGGGACACGAGTTAATAATGAGCAGTTCTTC. Protein sequence: CASSRTGTRVNNEQFF. The chain links TRBV19 to TRBJ2-1; 8 bases agree with TRBD1. Germline-derived CDR1 and CDR2 are LNHDA and SQIVND (reference sequence). The CDR3 spans 16 residues. V trimming: 4 bases; J trimming: 7 bases; junction bases outside the gene matches: 12.

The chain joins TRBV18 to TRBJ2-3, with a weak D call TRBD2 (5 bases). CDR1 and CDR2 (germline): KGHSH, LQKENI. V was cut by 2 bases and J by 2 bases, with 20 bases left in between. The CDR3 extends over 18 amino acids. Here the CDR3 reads CASSPIFAGGGPTDTQYF. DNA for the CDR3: TGTGCCAGCTCACCAATCTTCGCCGGAGGTGGGCCCACAGATACGCAGTATTTT.